This TCR beta chain was identified in a study of PD-1 blockade in classical Hodgkin lymphoma. Study-level information: Treatment was intravenous nivolumab, 3 mg/kg every 2 weeks, until progression. General observations from the study: It was CD4+ TCR diversity, not CD8+, that rose significantly by C4D1. Possible causes of repertoire differences, disease activity or prior therapy, remain undefined.

The table came from immunoSEQ multiplex PCR; TCRdb's copy has only in-frame clones and leaves some out. The table records roughly 150,000 clones, approximately 81% of them present only once. Every patient relapsed after autologous stem cell transplantation, and brentuximab vedotin exposure varied. V was clipped by 2 bases and J by 12 bases; unmatched bases: 6. The CDR3 totals 13 residues. Germline CDR1 MNHEY, CDR2 SVGAGI. Concerning this clone: The antigen remains undetermined.

The chain couples TRBV6-5 to TRBJ2-1, with TRBD2 matching over 8 bases. Sequenced material: peripheral blood mononuclear cells (PBMCs), taken before the second cycle of nivolumab. This sequence originates from a human donor with classical Hodgkin lymphoma. In DNA, the CDR3 is TGTGCCAGCAGTTACCAAAGCGGGAGCGGGCAGTTCTTC. This gives the protein CASSYQSGSGQFF.